This T cell receptor beta chain was obtained from a study of cytotoxic CD8 clonotypes in ibrutinib-treated CLL. The wider study: Ten to eleven relapsed/refractory, approximately 15 treatment-naive; under 18 IGHV unmutated. Samples yielded averages of about 250,000 productive templates and almost 95,000 productive rearrangements. Study-wide results and caveats: Starting clonality was above that of age-matched healthy donors and tracked circulating CD8+ T-cell counts.

Concerning this clone itself: Its target is not known.

The CDR3 contains 14 residues. CDR1 is SQVTM, CDR2 ANQGSEA, per germline. J was trimmed by 2 bases and V by 7 bases; bases with no gene match: 8. Using immunoSEQ multiplex PCR, the repertoire was profiled, and TCRdb retains in-frame clones only, with some absent. The table lists 45,000 to 50,000 clones, approximately 51% of them singletons. The clonotype was recovered from a human donor with chronic lymphocytic leukemia. The chain joins TRBV29-1 to TRBJ2-3; 8 positions match TRBD1. The sequencing used PBMCs, collected after 12 months of ibrutinib treatment. The CDR3 DNA follows: TGCAGCGCCCAAACAGGGGGACACACAGATACGCAGTATTTT. It codes for CSAQTGGHTDTQYF.